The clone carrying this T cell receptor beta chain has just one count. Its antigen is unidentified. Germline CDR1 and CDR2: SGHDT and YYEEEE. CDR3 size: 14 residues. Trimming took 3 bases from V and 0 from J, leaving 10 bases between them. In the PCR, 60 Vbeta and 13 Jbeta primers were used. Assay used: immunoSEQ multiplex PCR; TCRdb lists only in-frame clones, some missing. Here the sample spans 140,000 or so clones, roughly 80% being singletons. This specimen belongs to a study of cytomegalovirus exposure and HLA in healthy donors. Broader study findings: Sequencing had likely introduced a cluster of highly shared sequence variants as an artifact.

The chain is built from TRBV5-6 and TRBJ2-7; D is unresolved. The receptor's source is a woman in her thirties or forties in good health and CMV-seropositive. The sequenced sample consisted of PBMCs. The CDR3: CASSSSGYSYEQYF. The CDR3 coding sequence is TGTGCCAGCAGCTCCTCCGGGTACTCCTACGAGCAGTACTTC. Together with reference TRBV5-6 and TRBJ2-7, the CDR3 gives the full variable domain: DAGVTQSPTHLIKTRGQQVTLRCSPKSGHDTVSWYQQALGQGPQFIFQYYEEEERQRGNFPDRFSGHQFPNYSSELNVNALLLGDSALYLCASSSSGYSYEQYFGPGTRLTVT.